Sequencing of this TCR beta chain was carried out in a study of beta chain features in type 1 diabetes. Expressed TCRB transcripts were sequenced because the entire RNA isolate underwent reverse transcription. Measured with immunoSEQ multiplex PCR; TCRdb has only the in-frame clones, and not every one. The sample records 110,000 or so clones, 30% to 50% being singletons. The sequencing input was stem cell memory CD4+ T cells from blood. The source is a woman between 18 and 30 years old in good health.

The CDR3 reads CASSDRGYNEQFF. The CDR3 DNA follows: TGTGCCAGCAGTGACAGGGGCTACAATGAGCAGTTCTTC. This chain uses TRBV28 with TRBJ2-1; 8 positions match TRBD1. V lost 5 bases, J lost 3 bases, and 0 bases stayed unmatched. This CDR3 contains 13 residues. Germline assignment: CDR1 MDHEN and CDR2 SYDVKM.